The clone carrying this T cell receptor beta chain was seen more than once but under ten times. The antigen is unknown. TCRdb redid the calling of the 5' RACE reads with MiXCR, one entry per CDR3 protein. The sample includes about 720,000 distinct CDR3 sequences, 8% to 9% of them seen just once. These data originate in a study of identical twins. Study observations and caveats: The study based its conclusions on cross-sectional statistical analysis and did not follow the same donors. The models systematically underestimated how much out-of-frame TCR alpha was shared in monozygotic twins.

From germline, CDR1 is ENHRY and CDR2 SYGVKD. V shed 0 bases and J shed 1 base, with 18 bases lying between them. The CDR3 spans 18 residues. These data are also associated with another study on yellow fever vaccine responses in identical twins.

The receptor was isolated from a woman younger than 35 in good health. The V call is TRBV10-3, the J call TRBJ1-1; possibly TRBD1 for D (5 bases). Material for sequencing was PBMCs. The CDR3 sequence is CAISESGGNRGWNTEAFF. The CDR3 coding sequence is TGTGCCATCAGTGAGTCGGGGGGGAACCGGGGCTGGAACACTGAAGCTTTCTTT.